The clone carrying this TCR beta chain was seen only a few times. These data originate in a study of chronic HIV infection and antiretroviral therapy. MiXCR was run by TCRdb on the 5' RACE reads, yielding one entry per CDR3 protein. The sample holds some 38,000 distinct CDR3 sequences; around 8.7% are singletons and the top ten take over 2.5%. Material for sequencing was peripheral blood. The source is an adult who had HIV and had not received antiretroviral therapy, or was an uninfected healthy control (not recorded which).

CDR3 protein: CASSLRGGTGRDEQFF. The CDR3 DNA is TGTGCCAGCAGTCTTCGAGGAGGGACAGGTCGCGATGAGCAGTTCTTC. The chain combines TRBV28 with TRBJ2-1, with 8 bases identical to TRBD1. After removal of 5 bases from V and 8 bases from J, the junction contained 14 bases not matched to a gene. The CDR3 loop spans 16 amino acids. Germline CDR1 and CDR2: MDHEN and SYDVKM.